This record covers a single TCR beta chain. No antigen is known for it. The CDR3 length is 13 residues. Germline V gives CDR1 LNHDA, CDR2 SQIVND (reference sequence). This specimen belongs to a study of radiotherapy plus CTLA-4 blockade in lung cancer. On the study more broadly: There were objective responses in approximately 19% of patients, and around 32% had disease control. Regarding the study as a whole: The best prediction of response reportedly came from early blood T cell clone dynamics, with interferon-beta.

Libraries were prepared by immunoSEQ multiplex PCR; TCRdb keeps only in-frame clonotypes and omits some of them. Among 15,000 to 20,000 clones listed, about 83% were seen once. Those with chemo-refractory metastatic non-small-cell lung cancer were treated with focal radiation combined with CTLA-4 blockade using ipilimumab. V gene TRBV19 combines with J gene TRBJ2-5; weak D call: TRBD1 (6 bases). The DNA matches TRBJ2-7 better at its end, which makes the J call doubtful. This sequence originates from a human donor with non-small cell lung cancer whose response to radiotherapy plus ipilimumab could not be evaluated. Sequences were derived from peripheral blood, sampled from a patient treated with radiotherapy plus ipilimumab. Written as DNA, the CDR3 is TGTGCCAGTAGTAGCGGACAGAGCTACGAGCAGTACTTC. Translation gives CASSSGQSYEQYF.